The source of this T cell receptor beta chain is a study of T cell clonotyping in hematopoietic cell transplantation. Across the whole study: Pretransplant recipient samples were taken after cytoreduction. Study results and limitations: At the given depth, recipient repertoires were over 97% de novo clonotypes. After transplant, recipient diversity fell while pathologically expanded clonotypes grew through day 180.

Time point given: recipient sample about 28 days before transplant, after cytoreduction. Notes on this clone: Its antigen remains unidentified.

Trimming took 2 bases from V and 2 from J, leaving 10 bases between them. Germline V gene data show CDR1 as ENHRY and CDR2 as SYGVKD. The CDR3 consists of 15 residues. Sequenced by immunoSEQ multiplex PCR; TCRdb stores in-frame clones only, minus some. The sample yields under 45,000 clones, over 85% seen once. J is TRBJ1-5 and V is TRBV10-3; D gene ambiguous. Source: peripheral blood mononuclear cells, taken before stem cell transplant. This receptor was obtained from a man aged 35 to 55 with chronic myeloid leukemia. Some clones in this sample may be carry-over from other donors' samples. CDR3 sequence reads: CAISEELPGNQPQHF. The CDR3 nucleotides read TGTGCCATCAGTGAGGAGTTACCCGGCAATCAGCCCCAGCATTTT.